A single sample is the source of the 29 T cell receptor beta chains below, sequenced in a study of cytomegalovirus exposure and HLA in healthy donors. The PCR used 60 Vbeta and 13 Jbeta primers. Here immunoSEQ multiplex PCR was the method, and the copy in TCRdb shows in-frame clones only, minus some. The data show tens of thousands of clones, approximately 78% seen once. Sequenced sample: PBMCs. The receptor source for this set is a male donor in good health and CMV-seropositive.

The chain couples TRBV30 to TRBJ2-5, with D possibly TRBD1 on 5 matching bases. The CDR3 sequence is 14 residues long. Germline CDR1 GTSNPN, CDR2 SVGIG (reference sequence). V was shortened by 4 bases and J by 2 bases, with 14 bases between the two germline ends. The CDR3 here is CAWIATTEQETQYF. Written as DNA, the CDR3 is TGTGCCTGGATCGCCACGACAGAACAAGAGACCCAGTACTTC.

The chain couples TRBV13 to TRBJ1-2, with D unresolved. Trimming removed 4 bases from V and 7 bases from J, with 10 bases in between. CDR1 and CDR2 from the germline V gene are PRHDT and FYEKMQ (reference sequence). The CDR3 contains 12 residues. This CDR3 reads CASSYTGIGYTF. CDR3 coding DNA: TGTGCCAGCAGCTACACGGGAATTGGCTACACCTTC.

The CDR3 region is CASSLVQGAAEAFF. CDR3 nucleotides: TGTGCCAGCAGCTTAGTTCAGGGGGCCGCTGAAGCTTTCTTT. The gene calls are TRBV7-9 and TRBJ1-1; 8 positions agree with TRBD1. The trim removed 1 base at V and 6 bases at J, leaving 4 bases unmatched. CDR3 size: 14 residues. CDR1 and CDR2 from the germline V gene are SEHNR and FQNEAQ (reference sequence).

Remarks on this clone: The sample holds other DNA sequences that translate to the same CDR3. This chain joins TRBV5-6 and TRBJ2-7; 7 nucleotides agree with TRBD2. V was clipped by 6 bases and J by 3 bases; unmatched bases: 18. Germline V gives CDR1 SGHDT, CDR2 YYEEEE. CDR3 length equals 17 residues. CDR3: CASTPGGGTYDFYEQYF. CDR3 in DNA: TGTGCCAGCACCCCTGGGGGGGGGACGTATGATTTCTACGAGCAGTACTTC.

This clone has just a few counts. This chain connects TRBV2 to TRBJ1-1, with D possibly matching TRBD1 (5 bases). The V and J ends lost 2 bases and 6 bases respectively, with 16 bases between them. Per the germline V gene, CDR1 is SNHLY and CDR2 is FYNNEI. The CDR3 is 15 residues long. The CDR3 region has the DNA TGTGCCAGCAGTGAAAATCAGGGCTGGGTAGCTGAAGCTTTCTTT. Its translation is CASSENQGWVAEAFF.

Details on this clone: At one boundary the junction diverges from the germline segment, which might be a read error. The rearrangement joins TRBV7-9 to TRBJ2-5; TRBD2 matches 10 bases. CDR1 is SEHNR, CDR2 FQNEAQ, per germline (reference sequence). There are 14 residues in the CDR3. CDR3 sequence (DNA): TGTGCCAGCAGCTTAGGTTTAGCGGGGGGCGACCCCCACTTC. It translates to CASSLGLAGGDPHF.

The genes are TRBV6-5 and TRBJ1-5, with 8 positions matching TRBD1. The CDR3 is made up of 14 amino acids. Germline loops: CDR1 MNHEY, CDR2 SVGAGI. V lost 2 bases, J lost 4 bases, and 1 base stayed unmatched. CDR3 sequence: CASSYRQGNQPQHF. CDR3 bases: TGTGCCAGCAGTTACCGACAGGGGAATCAGCCCCAGCATTTT.

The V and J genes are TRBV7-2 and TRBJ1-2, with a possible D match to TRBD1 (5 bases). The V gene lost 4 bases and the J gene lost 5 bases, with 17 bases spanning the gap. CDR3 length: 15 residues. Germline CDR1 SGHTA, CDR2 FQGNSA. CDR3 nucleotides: TGTGCCAGCAGCTATGGGGGACTGGGAGGGTATGGCTACACCTTC. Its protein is CASSYGGLGGYGYTF.

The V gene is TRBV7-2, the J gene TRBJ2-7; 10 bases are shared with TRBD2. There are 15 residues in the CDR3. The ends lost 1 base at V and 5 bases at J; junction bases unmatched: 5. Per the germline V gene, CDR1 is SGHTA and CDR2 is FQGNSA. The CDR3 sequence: CASSLEASGSHEQYF. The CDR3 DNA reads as TGTGCCAGCAGCTTAGAGGCTAGCGGGAGTCACGAGCAGTACTTC.

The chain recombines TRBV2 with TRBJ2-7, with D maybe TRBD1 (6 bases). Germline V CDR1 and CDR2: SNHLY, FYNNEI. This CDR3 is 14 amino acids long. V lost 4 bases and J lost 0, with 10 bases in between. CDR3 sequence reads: CASSGTGSSYEQYF. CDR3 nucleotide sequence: TGTGCCAGCAGTGGCACAGGGAGCTCCTACGAGCAGTACTTC.

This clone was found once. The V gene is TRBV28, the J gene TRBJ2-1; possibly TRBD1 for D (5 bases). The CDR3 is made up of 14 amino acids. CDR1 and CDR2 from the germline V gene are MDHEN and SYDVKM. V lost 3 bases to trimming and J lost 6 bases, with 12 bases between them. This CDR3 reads CASSLERQRNEQFF. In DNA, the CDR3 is TGTGCCAGCAGTTTGGAGCGACAGCGCAATGAGCAGTTCTTC.

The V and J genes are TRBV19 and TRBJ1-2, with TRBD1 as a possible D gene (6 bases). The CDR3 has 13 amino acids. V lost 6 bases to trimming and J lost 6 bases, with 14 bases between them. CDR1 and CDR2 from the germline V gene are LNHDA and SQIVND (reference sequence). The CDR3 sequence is CASRNGGGDGYTF. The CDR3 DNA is TGTGCCAGTAGAAACGGAGGGGGGGATGGCTACACCTTC.

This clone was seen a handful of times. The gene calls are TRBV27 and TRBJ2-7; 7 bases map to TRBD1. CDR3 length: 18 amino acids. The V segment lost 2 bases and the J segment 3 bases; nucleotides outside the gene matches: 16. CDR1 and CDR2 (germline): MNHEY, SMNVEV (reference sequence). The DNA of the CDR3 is TGTGCCAGCAGTTTAGTTTTTTACGCGACAGGGAATAACTACGAGCAGTACTTC. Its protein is CASSLVFYATGNNYEQYF.

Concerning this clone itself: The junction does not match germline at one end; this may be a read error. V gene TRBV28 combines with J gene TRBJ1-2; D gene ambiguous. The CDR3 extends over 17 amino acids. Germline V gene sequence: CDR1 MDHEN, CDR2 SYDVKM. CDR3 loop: CVSRTLFTAANNYGYTF. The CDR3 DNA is TGTGTCAGCAGAACCCTCTTTACAGCAGCTAATAACTATGGCTACACCTTC.

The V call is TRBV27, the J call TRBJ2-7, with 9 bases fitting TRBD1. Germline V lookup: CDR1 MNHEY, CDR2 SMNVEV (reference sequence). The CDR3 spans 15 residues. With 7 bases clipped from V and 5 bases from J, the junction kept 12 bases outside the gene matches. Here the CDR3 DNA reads TGTGCCAGCACCCAGCCCCGGGACAGGGAAGACGAGCAGTACTTC. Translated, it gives CASTQPRDREDEQYF.

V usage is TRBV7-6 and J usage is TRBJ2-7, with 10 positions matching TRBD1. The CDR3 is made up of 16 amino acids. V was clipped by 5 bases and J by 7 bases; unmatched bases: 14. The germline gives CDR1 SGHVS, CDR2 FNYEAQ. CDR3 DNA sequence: TGTGCCAGCAGCGTAACCGGGACAGGGGTTTCGCGTGAGCAGTACTTC. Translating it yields CASSVTGTGVSREQYF.

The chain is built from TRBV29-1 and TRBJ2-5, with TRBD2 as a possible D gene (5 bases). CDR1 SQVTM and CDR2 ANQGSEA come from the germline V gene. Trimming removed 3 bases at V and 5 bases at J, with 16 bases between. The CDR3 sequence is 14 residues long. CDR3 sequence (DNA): TGCAGCGTTGAGACGCGACTATTACGGGAGACCCAGTACTTC. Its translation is CSVETRLLRETQYF.

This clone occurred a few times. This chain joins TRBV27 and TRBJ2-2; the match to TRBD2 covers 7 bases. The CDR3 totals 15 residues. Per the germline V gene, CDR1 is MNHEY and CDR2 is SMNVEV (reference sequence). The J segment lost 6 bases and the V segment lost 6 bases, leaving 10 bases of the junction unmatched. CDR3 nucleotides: TGTGCCAGCAGATATCTAGCGGTGGGACCCGGGGAGCTGTTTTTT. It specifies CASRYLAVGPGELFF.

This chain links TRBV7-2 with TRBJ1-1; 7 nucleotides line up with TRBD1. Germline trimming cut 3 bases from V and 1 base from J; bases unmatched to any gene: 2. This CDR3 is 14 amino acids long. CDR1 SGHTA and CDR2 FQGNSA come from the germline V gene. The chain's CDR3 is CASSLGQRNTEAFF. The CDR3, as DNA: TGTGCCAGCAGCTTGGGACAGAGGAACACTGAAGCTTTCTTT.

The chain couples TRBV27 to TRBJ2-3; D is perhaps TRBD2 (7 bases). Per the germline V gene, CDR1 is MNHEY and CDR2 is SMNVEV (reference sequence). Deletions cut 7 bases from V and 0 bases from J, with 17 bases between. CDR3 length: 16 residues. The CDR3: CASNPRRGASTDTQYF. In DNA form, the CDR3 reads TGTGCCAGCAACCCGAGACGGGGGGCGAGCACAGATACGCAGTATTTT.

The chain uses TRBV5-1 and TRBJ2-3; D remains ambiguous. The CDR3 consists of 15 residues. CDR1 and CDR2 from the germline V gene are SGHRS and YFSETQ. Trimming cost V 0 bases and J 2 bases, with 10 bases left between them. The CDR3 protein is CASSLVAGSTDTQYF. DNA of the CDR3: TGCGCCAGCAGCTTGGTGGCAGGATCCACAGATACGCAGTATTTT.

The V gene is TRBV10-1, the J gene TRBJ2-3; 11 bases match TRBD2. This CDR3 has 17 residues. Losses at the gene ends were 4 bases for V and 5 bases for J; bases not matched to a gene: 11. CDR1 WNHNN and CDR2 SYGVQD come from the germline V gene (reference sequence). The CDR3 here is CASSASSVAGGQDTQYF. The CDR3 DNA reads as TGCGCCAGCAGTGCATCCTCCGTAGCGGGGGGGCAAGATACGCAGTATTTT.

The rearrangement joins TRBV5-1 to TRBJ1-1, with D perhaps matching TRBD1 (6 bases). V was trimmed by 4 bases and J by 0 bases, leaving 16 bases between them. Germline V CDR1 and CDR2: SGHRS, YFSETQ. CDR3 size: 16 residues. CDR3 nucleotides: TGCGCCAGCAGCCCCTATACAGGGAATGTGAACACTGAAGCTTTCTTT. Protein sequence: CASSPYTGNVNTEAFF.

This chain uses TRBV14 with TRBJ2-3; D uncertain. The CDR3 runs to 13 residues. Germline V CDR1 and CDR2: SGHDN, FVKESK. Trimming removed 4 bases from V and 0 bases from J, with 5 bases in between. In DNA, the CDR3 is TGTGCCAGCAGCCTCCCTAGCACAGATACGCAGTATTTT. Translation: CASSLPSTDTQYF.

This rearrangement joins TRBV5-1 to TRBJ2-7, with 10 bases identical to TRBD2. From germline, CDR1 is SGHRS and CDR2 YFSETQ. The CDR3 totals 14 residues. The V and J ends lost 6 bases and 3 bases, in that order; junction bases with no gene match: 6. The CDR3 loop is CASTPAGGYYEQYF. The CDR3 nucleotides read TGCGCCAGCACCCCAGCGGGAGGGTACTACGAGCAGTACTTC.

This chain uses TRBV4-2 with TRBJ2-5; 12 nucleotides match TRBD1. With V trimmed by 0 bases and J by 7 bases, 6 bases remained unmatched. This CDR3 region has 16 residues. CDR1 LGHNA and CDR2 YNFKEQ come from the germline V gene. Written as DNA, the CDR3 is TGTGCCAGCAGCCAAGAGAGGGGACAGGGGGCGAGGACCCAGTACTTC. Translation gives CASSQERGQGARTQYF.

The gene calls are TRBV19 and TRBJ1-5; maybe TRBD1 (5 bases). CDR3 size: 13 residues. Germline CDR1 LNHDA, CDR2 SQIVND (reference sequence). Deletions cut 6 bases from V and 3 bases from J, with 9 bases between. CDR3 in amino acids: CASRTDYNQPQHF. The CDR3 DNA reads TGTGCCAGTAGGACAGATTACAATCAGCCCCAGCATTTT.

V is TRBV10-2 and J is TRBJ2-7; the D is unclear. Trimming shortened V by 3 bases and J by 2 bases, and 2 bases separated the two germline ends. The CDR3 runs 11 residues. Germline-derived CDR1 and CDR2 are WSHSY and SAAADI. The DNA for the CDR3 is TGCGCCAGCAGTGACGCCTACGAGCAGTACTTC. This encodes CASSDAYEQYF.

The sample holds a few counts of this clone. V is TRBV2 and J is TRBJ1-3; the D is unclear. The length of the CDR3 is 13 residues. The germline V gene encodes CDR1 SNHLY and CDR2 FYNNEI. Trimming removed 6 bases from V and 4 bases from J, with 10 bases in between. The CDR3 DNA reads TGTGCCAGCAGCGAAACACCAGGAAACACCATATATTTT. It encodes CASSETPGNTIYF.